Each of the 12 T cell receptor beta chains below was sequenced from the same sample in a study of PD-L1 blockade in urothelial cancer. Sequencing used immunoSEQ multiplex PCR; TCRdb keeps in-frame clones, though not all of them. The table includes around 20,000 clones, 88% detected once. Source: PBMCs, taken around atezolizumab (anti-PD-L1) treatment. The receptors originated from a man aged 45-65 years with urothelial cancer.

The CDR3 here is CASSTGLAGGPLTYEQYF. CDR3 in DNA: TGTGCCAGCAGCACCGGACTAGCGGGAGGGCCTCTTACCTACGAGCAGTACTTC. The chain uses TRBV9 and TRBJ2-7; 15 bases match TRBD2. Germline trimming cut 4 bases from V and 2 bases from J; bases unmatched to any gene: 10. The CDR3 totals 18 residues. Germline V gene sequence: CDR1 SGDLS, CDR2 YYNGEE.

This chain uses TRBV19 with TRBJ2-5; D call uncertain. The CDR3 spans 11 residues. Germline assignment: CDR1 LNHDA and CDR2 SQIVND (reference sequence). V gave up 7 bases and J gave up 5 bases, with 8 bases separating them. The CDR3 reads CASKAGETQYF. Written as DNA, the CDR3 is TGTGCCAGTAAAGCCGGGGAGACCCAGTACTTC.

The DNA for the CDR3 is TGTGCCAGCAGCCTCGGTGGTACTAGCGGCACCGGGGAGCTGTTTTTT. Translation gives CASSLGGTSGTGELFF. V and J are TRBV11-3 and TRBJ2-2; 8 bases map to TRBD2. Losses at the gene ends were 5 bases for V and 4 bases for J; bases not matched to a gene: 9. Germline V gene data show CDR1 as SGHNT and CDR2 as YENEEA. The CDR3 contains 16 residues.

V gene TRBV5-1 combines with J gene TRBJ2-1, with TRBD2 matching 10 bases. Germline V gene data show CDR1 as SGHRS and CDR2 as YFSETQ. The CDR3 runs to 15 residues. V was pared by 2 bases and J by 9 bases, with 8 bases of the junction left unmatched. The CDR3 nucleotides are TGCGCCAGCAGCTTAACTAGCGGGGACGGTGTTGAGCAGTTCTTC. Encoded protein: CASSLTSGDGVEQFF.

This clone is medium-sized within its sample. The rearrangement joins TRBV7-6 to TRBJ1-1; D is undetermined. This CDR3 comprises 14 residues. Germline CDR1 reads SGHVS; CDR2 reads FNYEAQ. V lost 0 bases and J lost 5, with 10 bases in between. This CDR3 reads CASSLAGGQTEAFF. The CDR3 coding sequence is TGTGCCAGCAGCTTAGCGGGAGGCCAGACTGAAGCTTTCTTT.

The chain is built from TRBV27 and TRBJ1-5; the D gene is possibly TRBD1 (6 bases). Germline CDR1 MNHEY, CDR2 SMNVEV (reference sequence). V was shortened by 6 bases and J by 7 bases, with 19 bases between the two germline ends. The CDR3 is 15 amino acids. CDR3 coding DNA: TGTGCCAGCAGGTCAGTCCAGGGGAACGGGCAGCCCCAGCATTTT. This encodes CASRSVQGNGQPQHF.

The V gene is TRBV6-1, the J gene TRBJ2-5, with TRBD2 identical over 7 bases. The CDR3 contains 15 residues. Germline loops: CDR1 MNHNS, CDR2 SASEGT. Unmatched junction bases numbered 7, after V lost 1 base and J lost 5 bases. In DNA, the CDR3 is TGTGCCAGCAGTGAAGGGCCCGGGAGGAGGGAGACCCAGTACTTC. This encodes CASSEGPGRRETQYF.

This chain connects TRBV6-6 to TRBJ1-3; D gene unclear. The CDR3 totals 14 residues. Germline V gene sequence: CDR1 MNHNY, CDR2 SVGAGI (reference sequence). The germline V and J ends were trimmed by 5 bases and 3 bases, with 11 bases remaining between them. Written as DNA, the CDR3 is TGTGCCAGCAGTCCCCTAATTTTTGGAAACACCATATATTTT. This gives the protein CASSPLIFGNTIYF.

The J gene is TRBJ2-2, the V gene TRBV9, with D maybe TRBD1 (7 bases). Germline CDR1 SGDLS, CDR2 YYNGEE. Trimming pared 1 base from V and 6 bases from J, leaving 10 bases between. CDR3 length: 14 residues. The CDR3 region has the DNA TGTGCCAGCAGCGTACAGGGGGGACCCGGGGAGCTGTTTTTT. It specifies CASSVQGGPGELFF.

The genes are TRBV18 and TRBJ2-7; 8 bases match TRBD1. The V and J ends lost 5 bases and 0 bases, in that order; junction bases with no gene match: 6. The CDR3 is 15 residues long. Per the germline V gene, CDR1 is KGHSH and CDR2 is LQKENI. The DNA for the CDR3 is TGTGCCAGCTCAGACGGACAGGGTGGCTCCTACGAGCAGTACTTC. The encoded protein is CASSDGQGGSYEQYF.

The chain uses TRBV30 and TRBJ2-7, with 10 bases fitting TRBD1. With V trimmed by 5 bases and J by 6 bases, 10 bases remained unmatched. CDR3 length: 14 amino acids. The germline V gene has CDR1 GTSNPN and CDR2 SVGIG (reference sequence). CDR3 sequence reads: CAWGTGAQPSEQYF. Written as DNA, the CDR3 is TGTGCCTGGGGGACAGGGGCCCAACCCTCCGAGCAGTACTTC.

The CDR3 DNA sequence: TGCGCCAGCAAAACAGGGGGTAACTATGGCTACACCTTC. Translation: CASKTGGNYGYTF. The V gene is TRBV23-1, the J gene TRBJ1-2, with 8 bases fitting TRBD1. TRBV23-1 is given ORF status, its function remaining uncertain. CDR3 length: 13 amino acids. J gave up 1 base and V 7 bases, and 2 bases lay outside the gene matches.